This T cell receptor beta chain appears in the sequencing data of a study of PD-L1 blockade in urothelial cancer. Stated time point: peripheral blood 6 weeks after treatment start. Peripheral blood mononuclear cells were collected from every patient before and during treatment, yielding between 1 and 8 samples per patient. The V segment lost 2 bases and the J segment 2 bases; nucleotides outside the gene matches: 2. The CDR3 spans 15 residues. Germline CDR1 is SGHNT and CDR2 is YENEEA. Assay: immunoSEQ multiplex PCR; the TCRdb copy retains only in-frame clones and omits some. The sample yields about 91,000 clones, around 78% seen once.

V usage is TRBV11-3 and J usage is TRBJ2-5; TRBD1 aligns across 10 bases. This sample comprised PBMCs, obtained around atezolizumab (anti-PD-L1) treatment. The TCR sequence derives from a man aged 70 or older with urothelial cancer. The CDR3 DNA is TGTGCCAGCAGCTTAAGGACAGGGGGTCAAGAGACCCAGTACTTC. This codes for CASSLRTGGQETQYF.